The rows below give T cell receptor beta chains drawn from one sample of a study of CD8+ T cells in alopecia areata. The assay was immunoSEQ multiplex PCR, and TCRdb's table has in-frame clones only and misses some. The sample lists more than 200,000 clones, under 70% occurring once. The sample here was CD4+ T cells sorted from blood, taken at week 0. Source of these receptors: a human donor with alopecia areata. Each CDR3 is given without its conserved first and last residue. Each record gives: V gene, J gene, CDR3 length, CDR3 protein.

V: TRBV10-3
J: TRBJ2-1
length: 15
CDR3: AISESTGGSSYNEQF

V: TRBV7-9
J: TRBJ2-2
length: 12
CDR3: ASSLVGATGELF

V: TRBV20-1
J: TRBJ1-2
length: 9
CDR3: SAVRIYGYT

V: TRBV30
J: TRBJ2-7
length: 10
CDR3: AWAGPSYEQY

V: TRBV18
J: TRBJ1-2
length: 12
CDR3: ANSPSGPNYGYT

V: TRBV2
J: TRBJ2-5
length: 14
CDR3: ASSRTTSGGLETQY

V: TRBV9
J: TRBJ2-1
length: 12
CDR3: ASSGQASYNEQF

V: TRBV29-1
J: TRBJ1-5
length: 13
CDR3: SVVLDGAKNQPQH

V: TRBV7-2
J: TRBJ2-4
length: 12
CDR3: ASSLAIPPNIQY

V: TRBV2
J: TRBJ1-5
length: 12
CDR3: ASSGEKRNQPQH

V: TRBV2
J: TRBJ2-2
length: 12
CDR3: ASKPGLATGELF

V: TRBV6-6
J: TRBJ1-5
length: 13
CDR3: ASSYSTGNNQPQH

V: TRBV7-7
J: TRBJ2-5
length: 12
CDR3: ASSLGLAEETQY

V: TRBV7-2
J: TRBJ2-1
length: 13
CDR3: ASSLYSTTYNEQF

V: TRBV5-1
J: TRBJ1-6
length: 13
CDR3: ASSLDGQPNSPLH

V: TRBV2
J: TRBJ1-4
length: 10
CDR3: ASSPGPEKLF

V: TRBV5-1
J: TRBJ1-1
length: 11
CDR3: ASRQNWNTEAF

V: TRBV4-3
J: TRBJ2-1
length: 14
CDR3: ASSHGDRKGGDEQF

V: TRBV2
J: TRBJ1-4
length: 13
CDR3: ASSEKNSYNEKLF

V: TRBV29-1
J: TRBJ2-2
length: 12
CDR3: SVGPGTRAGELF

V: TRBV7-8
J: TRBJ2-2
length: 11
CDR3: ASSLGGTGELF

V: TRBV5-1
J: TRBJ1-5
length: 14
CDR3: ASSPGGPWTNQPQH

V: TRBV10-2
J: TRBJ2-3
length: 11
CDR3: ASAGVNTDTQY

V: TRBV9
J: TRBJ2-3
length: 14
CDR3: ASSEDRGDLTDTQY

V: TRBV25-1
J: TRBJ2-7
length: 10
CDR3: ASSTGLYEQY

V: TRBV5-1
J: TRBJ2-1
length: 14
CDR3: ASSLTSGGQWDEQF

V: TRBV4-1
J: TRBJ2-7
length: 15
CDR3: ASSQSSRGTGPGGQY

V: TRBV7-9
J: TRBJ1-2
length: 12
CDR3: ASSSTFSNYGYT

V: TRBV20-1
J: TRBJ1-2
length: 9
CDR3: SAPPDYGYT

V: TRBV29-1
J: TRBJ1-1
length: 11
CDR3: SVEVQGNTEAF

V: TRBV29-1
J: TRBJ2-5
length: 8
CDR3: SVVEETQY

V: TRBV29-1
J: TRBJ2-3
length: 13
CDR3: SVEPRTGGADTQY

V: TRBV5-1
J: TRBJ2-3
length: 10
CDR3: ASSSTGDTQY

V: TRBV5-1
J: TRBJ2-5
length: 11
CDR3: ASKLIPQETQY

V: TRBV5-1
J: TRBJ2-5
length: 12
CDR3: ASSWQGAQETQY

V: TRBV29-1
J: TRBJ1-1
length: 11
CDR3: SATTGTGTEAF

V: TRBV25-1
J: TRBJ1-6
length: 11
CDR3: ASSSQHNSPLH

V: TRBV6-5
J: TRBJ1-1
length: 12
CDR3: ASSQGQMNTEAF

V: TRBV6-5
J: TRBJ2-2
length: 12
CDR3: ASSPGVIAGELF

V: TRBV7-8
J: TRBJ1-1
length: 12
CDR3: ASSHEGRDTEAF

V: TRBV5-1
J: TRBJ2-3
length: 14
CDR3: ASSTGTSGGTDTQY

V: TRBV30
J: TRBJ1-5
length: 11
CDR3: AWSLQGNQPQH

V: TRBV5-1
J: TRBJ2-1
length: 12
CDR3: ASSLGQGGNEQF

V: TRBV7-2
J: TRBJ1-4
length: 12
CDR3: ASSPDRVHEKLF

V: TRBV20-1
J: TRBJ1-1
length: 9
CDR3: SAFGTGEAF

V: TRBV29-1
J: TRBJ2-7
length: 12
CDR3: SVGPRQGDYEQY

V: TRBV25-1
J: TRBJ2-7
length: 12
CDR3: ASSLGTGRYEQY

V: TRBV7-8
J: TRBJ2-5
length: 14
CDR3: ASSSGEVWGGETQY

V: TRBV2
J: TRBJ1-5
length: 13
CDR3: ASTPQITSNQPQH